This entry describes one T cell receptor beta chain. Repertoires were generated with immunoSEQ multiplex PCR, while TCRdb's copy carries only in-frame clones and drops some. Among around 57,000 clones, around 90% were seen once, and the ten largest hold around 8%. This record belongs to a study of blood T cell repertoires in COVID-19. The receptor was isolated from a human donor with active COVID-19. The donor label of this sample is uncertain. Sequences were obtained from peripheral blood.

CDR3 in amino acids: CASSYSQGAGQPQHF. The CDR3 DNA reads TGTGCCAGCAGTTACAGCCAGGGGGCGGGGCAGCCCCAGCATTTT. The chain carries TRBV6-5 and TRBJ1-5; 8 bases map to TRBD1. This CDR3 comprises 15 residues. The germline gives CDR1 MNHEY, CDR2 SVGAGI. V shed 2 bases, J shed 7 bases, and the junction held 7 bases outside the gene matches.